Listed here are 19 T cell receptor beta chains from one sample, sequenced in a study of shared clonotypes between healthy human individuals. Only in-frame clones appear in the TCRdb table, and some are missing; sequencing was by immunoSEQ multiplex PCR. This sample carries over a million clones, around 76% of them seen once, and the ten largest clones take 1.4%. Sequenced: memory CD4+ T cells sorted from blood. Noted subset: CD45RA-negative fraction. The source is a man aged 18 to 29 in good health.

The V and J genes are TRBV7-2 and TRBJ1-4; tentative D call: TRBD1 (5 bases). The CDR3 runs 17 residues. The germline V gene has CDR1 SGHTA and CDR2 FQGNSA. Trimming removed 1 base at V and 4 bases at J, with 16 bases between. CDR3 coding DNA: TGTGCCAGCAGCTTAGTTCCTCAGGGCGTCAGTAATGAAAAACTGTTTTTT. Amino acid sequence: CASSLVPQGVSNEKLFF.

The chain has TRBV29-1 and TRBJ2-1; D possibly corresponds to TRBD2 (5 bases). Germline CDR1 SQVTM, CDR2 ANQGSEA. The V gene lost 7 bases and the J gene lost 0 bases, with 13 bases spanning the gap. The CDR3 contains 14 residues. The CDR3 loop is CSARLISSYNEQFF. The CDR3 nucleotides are TGCAGCGCGAGACTAATAAGCTCCTACAATGAGCAGTTCTTC.

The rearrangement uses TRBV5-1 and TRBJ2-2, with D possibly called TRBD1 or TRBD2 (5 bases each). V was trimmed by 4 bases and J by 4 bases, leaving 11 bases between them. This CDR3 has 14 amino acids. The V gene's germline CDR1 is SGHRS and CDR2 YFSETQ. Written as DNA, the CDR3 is TGCGCCAGCAGCACGGCCGGGACCACCGGGGAGCTGTTTTTT. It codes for CASSTAGTTGELFF. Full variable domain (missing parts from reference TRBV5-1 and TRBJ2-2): KAGVTQTPRYLIKTRGQQVTLSCSPISGHRSVSWYQQTPGQGLQFLFEYFSETQRNKGNFPGRFSGRQFSNSRSEMNVSTLELGDSALYLCASSTAGTTGELFFGEGSRLTVL.

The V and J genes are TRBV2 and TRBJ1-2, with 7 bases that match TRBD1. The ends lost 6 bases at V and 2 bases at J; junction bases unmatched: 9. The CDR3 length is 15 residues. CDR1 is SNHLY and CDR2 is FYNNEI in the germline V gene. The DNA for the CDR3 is TGTGCCAGCAGGCCCTCCCAGGACAGGAACTATGGCTACACCTTC. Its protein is CASRPSQDRNYGYTF. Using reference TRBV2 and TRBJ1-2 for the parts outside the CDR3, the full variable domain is EPEVTQTPSHQVTQMGQEVILRCVPISNHLYFYWYRQILGQKVEFLVSFYNNEISEKSEIFDDQFSVERPDGSNFTLKIRSTKLEDSAMYFCASRPSQDRNYGYTFGSGTRLTVV.

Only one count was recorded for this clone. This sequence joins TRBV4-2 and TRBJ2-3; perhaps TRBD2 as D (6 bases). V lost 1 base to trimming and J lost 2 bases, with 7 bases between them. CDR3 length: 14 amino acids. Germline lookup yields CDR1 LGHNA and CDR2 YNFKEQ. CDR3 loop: CASSQGGTTDTQYF. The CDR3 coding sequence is TGTGCCAGCAGCCAAGGCGGGACCACAGATACGCAGTATTTT.

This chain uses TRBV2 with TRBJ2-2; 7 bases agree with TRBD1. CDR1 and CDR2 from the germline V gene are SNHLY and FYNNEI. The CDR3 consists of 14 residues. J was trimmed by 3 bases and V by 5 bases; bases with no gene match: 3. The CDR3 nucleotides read TGTGCCAGCAGTAAGGGGGCGGACACCGGGGAGCTGTTTTTT. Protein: CASSKGADTGELFF. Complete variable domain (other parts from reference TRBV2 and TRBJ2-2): EPEVTQTPSHQVTQMGQEVILRCVPISNHLYFYWYRQILGQKVEFLVSFYNNEISEKSEIFDDQFSVERPDGSNFTLKIRSTKLEDSAMYFCASSKGADTGELFFGEGSRLTVL.

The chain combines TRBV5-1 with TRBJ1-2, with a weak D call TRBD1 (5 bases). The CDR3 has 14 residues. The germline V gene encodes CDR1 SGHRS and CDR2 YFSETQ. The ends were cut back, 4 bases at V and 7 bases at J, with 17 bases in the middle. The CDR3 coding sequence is TGCGCCAGCAGCACCTCGTCCTCAGGGCCTGGCTACACCTTC. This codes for CASSTSSSGPGYTF.

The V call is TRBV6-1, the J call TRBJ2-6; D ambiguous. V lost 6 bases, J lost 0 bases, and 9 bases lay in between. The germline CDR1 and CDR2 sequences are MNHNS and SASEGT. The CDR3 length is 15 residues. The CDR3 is CASRMDLSGANVLTF. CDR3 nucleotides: TGTGCCAGCAGGATGGACCTCTCTGGGGCCAACGTCCTGACTTTC.

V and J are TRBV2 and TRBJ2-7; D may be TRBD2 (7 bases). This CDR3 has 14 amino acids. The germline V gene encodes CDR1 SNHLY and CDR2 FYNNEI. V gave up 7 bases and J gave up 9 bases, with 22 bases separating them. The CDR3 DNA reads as TGTGCCAGCAAGGGAGGGGGTCCCCTCACCGGGCAGTACTTC. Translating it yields CASKGGGPLTGQYF.

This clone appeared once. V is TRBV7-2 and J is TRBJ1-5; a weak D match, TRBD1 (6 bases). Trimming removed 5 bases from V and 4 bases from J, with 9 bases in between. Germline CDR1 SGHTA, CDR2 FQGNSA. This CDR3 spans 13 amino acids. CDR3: CASSRRGNQPQHF. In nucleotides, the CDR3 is TGTGCCAGCAGCCGCAGGGGAAATCAGCCCCAGCATTTT.

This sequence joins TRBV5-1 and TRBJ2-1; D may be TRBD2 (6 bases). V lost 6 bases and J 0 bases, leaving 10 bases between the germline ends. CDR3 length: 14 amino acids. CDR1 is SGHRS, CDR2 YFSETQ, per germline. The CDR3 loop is CASTRESSYNEQFF. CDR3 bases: TGCGCCAGCACCCGGGAGAGCTCCTACAATGAGCAGTTCTTC.

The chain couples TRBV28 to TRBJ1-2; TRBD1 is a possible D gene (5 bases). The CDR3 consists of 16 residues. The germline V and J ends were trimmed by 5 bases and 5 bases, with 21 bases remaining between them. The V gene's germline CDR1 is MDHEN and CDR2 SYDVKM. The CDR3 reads CASSPSAQAGRYGYTF. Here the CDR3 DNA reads TGTGCCAGCAGTCCGTCGGCCCAAGCAGGGAGGTATGGCTACACCTTC.

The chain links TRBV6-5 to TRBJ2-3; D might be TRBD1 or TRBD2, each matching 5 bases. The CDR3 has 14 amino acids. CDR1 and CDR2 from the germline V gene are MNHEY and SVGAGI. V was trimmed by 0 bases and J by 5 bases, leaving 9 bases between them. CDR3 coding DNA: TGTGCCAGCAGTTACTCGATGGGGGTAGATACGCAGTATTTT. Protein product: CASSYSMGVDTQYF.

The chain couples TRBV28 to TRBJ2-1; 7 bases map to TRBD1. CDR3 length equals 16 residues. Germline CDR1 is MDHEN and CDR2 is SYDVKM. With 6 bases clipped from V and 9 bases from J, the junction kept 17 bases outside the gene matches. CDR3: CASSPQGTVLSSEQFF. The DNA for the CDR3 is TGTGCCAGCAGCCCCCAAGGGACAGTCCTGTCTAGTGAGCAGTTCTTC.

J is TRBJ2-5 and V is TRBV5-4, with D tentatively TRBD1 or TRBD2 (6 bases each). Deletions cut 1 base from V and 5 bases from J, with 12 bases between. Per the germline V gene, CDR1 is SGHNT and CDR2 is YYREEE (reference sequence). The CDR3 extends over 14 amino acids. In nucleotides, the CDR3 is TGTGCCAGCAGCTTGTGGGGGGCCGGGGAGACCCAGTACTTC. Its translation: CASSLWGAGETQYF.

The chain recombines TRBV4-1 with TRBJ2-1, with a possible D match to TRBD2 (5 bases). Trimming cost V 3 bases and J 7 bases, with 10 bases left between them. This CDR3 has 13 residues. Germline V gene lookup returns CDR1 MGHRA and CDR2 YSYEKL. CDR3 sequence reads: CASSQVLGNEQFF. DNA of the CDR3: TGCGCCAGCAGCCAGGTACTAGGGAATGAGCAGTTCTTC.

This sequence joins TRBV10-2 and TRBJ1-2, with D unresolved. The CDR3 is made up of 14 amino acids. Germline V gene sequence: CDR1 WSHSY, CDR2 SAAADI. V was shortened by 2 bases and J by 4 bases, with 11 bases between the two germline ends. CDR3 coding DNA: TGCGCCAGCAGTGAGGTAGGGTCCTTCTATGGCTACACCTTC. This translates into CASSEVGSFYGYTF.

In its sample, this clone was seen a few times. DNA for the CDR3: TGTGCCAGCAGTTTAACAGGGGGCGACGAGCAGTACTTC. Translating gives CASSLTGGDEQYF. The chain employs TRBV27 and TRBJ2-7; TRBD1 agrees at 9 bases. J was trimmed by 5 bases and V by 2 bases; bases with no gene match: 1. This CDR3 has 13 residues. Germline CDR1 and CDR2: MNHEY and SMNVEV (reference sequence).

CDR3 DNA sequence: TGTGCCAGCAGCAATAGGGGCGGGAGCACAGATACGCAGTATTTT. Protein product: CASSNRGGSTDTQYF. The J gene is TRBJ2-3, the V gene TRBV2, with D possibly called TRBD1 or TRBD2 (5 bases each). The CDR3 consists of 15 residues. Germline V gene data show CDR1 as SNHLY and CDR2 as FYNNEI. V lost 6 bases and J 0 bases, leaving 13 bases between the germline ends. Based on the CDR3 plus reference TRBV2 and TRBJ2-3, the full variable domain is EPEVTQTPSHQVTQMGQEVILRCVPISNHLYFYWYRQILGQKVEFLVSFYNNEISEKSEIFDDQFSVERPDGSNFTLKIRSTKLEDSAMYFCASSNRGGSTDTQYFGPGTRLTVL.